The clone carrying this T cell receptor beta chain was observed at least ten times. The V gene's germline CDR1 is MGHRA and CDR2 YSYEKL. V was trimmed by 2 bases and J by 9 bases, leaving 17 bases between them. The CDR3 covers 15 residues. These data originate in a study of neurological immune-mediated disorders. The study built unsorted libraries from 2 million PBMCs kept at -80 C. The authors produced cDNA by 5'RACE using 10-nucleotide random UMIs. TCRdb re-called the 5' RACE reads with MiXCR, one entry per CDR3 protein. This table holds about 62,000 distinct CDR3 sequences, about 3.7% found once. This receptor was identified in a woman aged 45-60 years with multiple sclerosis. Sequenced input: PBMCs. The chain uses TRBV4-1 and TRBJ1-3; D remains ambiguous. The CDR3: CASSQPDWAPGTIYF. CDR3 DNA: TGCGCCAGCAGCCAACCGGACTGGGCCCCAGGCACCATATATTTT.